The sequence of this TCR beta chain was determined in a study of chemoradiotherapy in HPV16-positive cancers. As regards this clone: Its target is unknown.

Study-level results: Candidate HPV-specific clones and E7-related TCR motifs grew in tumor during treatment. Functional assays defining HPV-specific T cells used only a couple of HPV16-positive patients.

Samples were taken several times over chemoradiotherapy. Assay used: immunoSEQ multiplex PCR; TCRdb lists only in-frame clones, some missing. The data show fewer than 1,500 clones, about 90% seen once. V was pared by 0 bases and J by 1 base, with 8 bases between. Germline V CDR1 and CDR2: SGHKS, YYEKEE (reference sequence). The length of the CDR3 is 15 residues. The TCR originated in a human donor with HPV-associated anogenital cancer. V and J are TRBV5-5 and TRBJ1-5; no definite D call. The input for sequencing was tumor tissue, taken from a patient who underwent chemoradiotherapy. The CDR3 DNA sequence: TGTGCCAGCAGCTTGGCCGTTGGGAGCAATCAGCCCCAGCATTTT. Translated: CASSLAVGSNQPQHF.